The rows below give T cell receptor beta chains drawn from one sample of a study of identical twins. TCRdb analysed the 5' RACE reads with MiXCR anew, one entry per CDR3 protein. The sample lists roughly 750,000 distinct CDR3 sequences; around 20% were seen once. This same sample was also taken into another study, of T cells expressing NK-cell markers.

Specimen: PBMCs. These TCRs come from a woman younger than 35 in good health. The CDR3 runs from the conserved cysteine through the conserved F or W. D genes are given only for firm matches. Clone size appears in some rows only: once, few, many, or a class for an expanded clone.

d_call clone_size j_call v_call cdr3_nt cdr3_aa
. few TRBJ1-1 TRBV7-9 TGTGCCAGCACCGACATCCTACACACTGAAGCTTTCTTT CASTDILHTEAFF
. . TRBJ1-6 TRBV3-1 TGTGCCAGCAGCCATCTCAGCAGGGTAAAGAATTCACCCCTCCACTTT CASSHLSRVKNSPLHF
. . TRBJ1-1 TRBV18 TGTGCCAGCTCACCATTTGAGGGCGCTGAAGCTTTCTTT CASSPFEGAEAFF
TRBD1 once TRBJ2-3 TRBV24-1 TGTGCCACCAGTGATCCGGGACAGGGCGGCACAGATACGCAGTATTTT CATSDPGQGGTDTQYF
. . TRBJ1-6 TRBV18 TGTGCCAGCTCACCTATGCAGGCTTATAATTCACCCCTCCACTTT CASSPMQAYNSPLHF
TRBD1 . TRBJ2-1 TRBV7-6 TGTGCCAGCAGCTCCCCCCTCGGGGACAGATACAATGAGCAGTTCTTC CASSSPLGDRYNEQFF
TRBD2 few TRBJ2-2 TRBV20-1 TGCAGTGCTAGGATTAGCGGGATTAATACCGGGGAGCTGTTTTTT CSARISGINTGELFF
. . TRBJ2-6 TRBV9 TGTGCCAGCAGCTCCCGTAATGGCTCTGGGGCCAACGTCCTGACTTTC CASSSRNGSGANVLTF
. few TRBJ1-1 TRBV29-1 TGCAGCGTTGAAGATCCCTTGGACACTGAAGCTTTCTTT CSVEDPLDTEAFF
. . TRBJ2-5 TRBV20-1 TGCAGTGCTATTTCTGGGGAGACCCAGTACTTC CSAISGETQYF
. few TRBJ1-6 TRBV27 TGTGCCAGCAGTTTATGGTCTGGGTTGGGAAATTCACCCCTCCACTTT CASSLWSGLGNSPLHF
TRBD2 . TRBJ2-1 TRBV9 TGTGCCAGCGGTCGGACTAGCGGCTACAATGAGCAGTTCTTC CASGRTSGYNEQFF
TRBD2 . TRBJ2-1 TRBV20-1 TGCAGTGCTAGAGTCACTAGCGGGGGCCGCCATGAGCAGTTCTTC CSARVTSGGRHEQFF
TRBD2 . TRBJ2-1 TRBV12-3/TRBV12-4 TGTGCCAGCAGTTTAGTTGTAGCGGGACTTAGCAATGAGCAGTTCTTC CASSLVVAGLSNEQFF
. many TRBJ2-7 TRBV20-1 TGCAGTGCTAGAAAGGGAGGAGGGAGCGACAAGCAGTACTTC CSARKGGGSDKQYF
TRBD1 . TRBJ2-7 TRBV12-3/TRBV12-4 TGTGCCAGCAGAGACACCAGGGACAGGAACTACGAGCAGTACTTC CASRDTRDRNYEQYF
TRBD2 . TRBJ2-1 TRBV4-3 TGCGCCAGCAGCCAACAAGGCGGGAGAGGGTACAATGAGCAGTTCTTC CASSQQGGRGYNEQFF
. . TRBJ2-1 TRBV27 TGTGCCAGCAGTTTAGCGGGAGCAGGGGGGCGCAATGAGCAGTTCTTC CASSLAGAGGRNEQFF
TRBD2 few TRBJ2-3 TRBV20-1 TGCAGTGCTAGAGTGGCAGCGGGGGCGATGGGGCAGTATTTT CSARVAAGAMGQYF